The 13 T cell receptor beta chains given below trace back to one sample, sequenced in a study of blood T cell repertoires in COVID-19. The method was immunoSEQ multiplex PCR; TCRdb's version includes in-frame clones alone and lacks a portion of them. Found here are 200,000 to 250,000 clones, more than 80% of them singletons; the top ten hold approximately 0.9%. The sequencing input was PBMCs or T cells enriched from blood (not recorded which). Every receptor here comes from a middle-aged man who had been exposed to COVID-19.

J is TRBJ1-5 and V is TRBV12-3 or TRBV12-4, with D possibly being TRBD1 (6 bases). Trimming cost V 5 bases and J 11 bases, with 16 bases left between them. The CDR3 runs to 13 residues. The CDR3 region is CASSPARGSSQHF. CDR3 coding DNA: TGTGCCAGCAGTCCCGCCAGGGGATCTTCCCAGCATTTT.

The V gene is TRBV5-1, the J gene TRBJ1-2, with D possibly matching TRBD1 (5 bases). This CDR3 contains 15 residues. Looked up from germline, CDR1 is SGHRS and CDR2 is YFSETQ. The V end was cut by 0 bases, the J end by 4 bases, with 13 bases between. CDR3 loop: CASSLELTARYGYTF. CDR3 DNA: TGCGCCAGCAGCTTGGAATTGACAGCTCGCTATGGCTACACCTTC.

The CDR3 spells CASSRLGRGYEQFF. As DNA, the CDR3 is TGTGCCAGCAGCCGTCTGGGGCGAGGCTATGAGCAGTTCTTC. This rearrangement joins TRBV3-1 (or the pseudogene TRBV3-2) to TRBJ2-1; D possibly corresponds to TRBD1 (5 bases). This CDR3 has 14 residues. In germline, CDR1 is LGHDT, CDR2 YNNKEL (reference sequence). The germline V and J ends were trimmed by 4 bases and 8 bases, with 15 bases remaining between them.

About this clone: Other nucleotide sequences in the sample specify the same CDR3. The chain links TRBV11-3 to TRBJ2-2, with TRBD2 as a possible D gene (5 bases). Trimming took 1 base from V and 5 from J, leaving 5 bases between them. Germline CDR1 is SGHNT and CDR2 is YENEEA. The CDR3 is 13 amino acids. The CDR3 loop is CASSLGGTGELFF. CDR3 DNA sequence: TGTGCCAGCAGCTTAGGAGGGACCGGGGAGCTGTTTTTT.

This clone was detected a few times. The V gene is TRBV11-2, the J gene TRBJ2-7; 8 bases line up with TRBD1. The CDR3 totals 13 residues. The J segment lost 4 bases and the V segment lost 1 base, leaving 0 bases of the junction unmatched. Per germline, CDR1 SGHAT and CDR2 FQNNGV. This CDR3 is CASSLGTGYEQYV. The CDR3 nucleotides are TGTGCCAGCAGCTTAGGGACAGGGTACGAGCAGTACGTC.

The chain carries TRBV28 and TRBJ2-7; TRBD1 matches at 7 bases. The V gene's germline CDR1 is MDHEN and CDR2 SYDVKM. CDR3 length: 13 residues. Trimming at V came to 10 bases and at J to 2 bases, leaving 8 bases not matched to a gene. The CDR3 sequence: CATAWGTAYEQYF. The CDR3 DNA reads as TGTGCCACCGCATGGGGGACAGCCTACGAGCAGTACTTC.

The rearrangement joins TRBV7-2 to TRBJ2-7; 10 positions agree with TRBD1. The CDR3 is 16 amino acids. Germline V gene data show CDR1 as SGHTA and CDR2 as FQGNSA. With 5 bases clipped from V and 4 bases from J, the junction kept 11 bases outside the gene matches. CDR3 bases: TGTGCCAGCAGCACTAGGGGGGACAGGGGAAATTACGAGCAGTACTTC. Protein sequence: CASSTRGDRGNYEQYF.

The chain links TRBV6-5 to TRBJ2-1, with TRBD2 matching 7 bases. The junction had 6 bases not matched to a gene; V was cut back by 6 bases and J by 1 base. Germline loops: CDR1 MNHEY, CDR2 SVGAGI. CDR3 length: 15 amino acids. CDR3 residues: CASRPASGSYNEQFF. The CDR3 DNA reads TGTGCCAGCAGACCTGCTAGCGGTTCCTACAATGAGCAGTTCTTC.

This clone appeared a single time. V gene TRBV30 combines with J gene TRBJ2-1; weak D call: TRBD1 (7 bases). Deletions cut 4 bases from V and 8 bases from J, with 15 bases between. This CDR3 spans 13 amino acids. CDR1 GTSNPN and CDR2 SVGIG come from the germline V gene (reference sequence). CDR3 region: CAWTNQGGDEQFF. In DNA, the CDR3 is TGTGCCTGGACGAATCAGGGGGGCGATGAGCAGTTCTTC.

The chain couples TRBV5-1 to TRBJ1-1; tentative D call: TRBD1 (6 bases). V was trimmed by 1 base and J by 5 bases, leaving 18 bases between them. Germline CDR1 and CDR2: SGHRS and YFSETQ. This CDR3 has 16 residues. CDR3: CASSLNRDLGQTEAFF. CDR3 coding DNA: TGCGCCAGCAGCTTGAACCGGGACCTTGGACAGACTGAAGCTTTCTTT.

The gene calls are TRBV18 and TRBJ1-4; 7 bases align to TRBD1. V shed 6 bases, J shed 0 bases, and the junction held 7 bases outside the gene matches. The CDR3 has 16 residues. From germline, CDR1 is KGHSH and CDR2 LQKENI. CDR3: CASSRGQAATNEKLFF. DNA for the CDR3: TGTGCCAGCTCGCGAGGACAGGCAGCAACTAATGAAAAACTGTTTTTT.

The chain has TRBV2 and TRBJ1-5; TRBD1 matches at 7 bases. CDR1 SNHLY and CDR2 FYNNEI come from the germline V gene. Trimming removed 5 bases from V and 0 bases from J; junction bases left unmatched: 4. The CDR3 is 15 residues long. CDR3 bases: TGTGCCAGCAGTTTCAGGGGGTTTAGCAATCAGCCCCAGCATTTT. This encodes CASSFRGFSNQPQHF.

The rearrangement links TRBV5-1 to TRBJ1-1; 9 bases are a match to TRBD1. This CDR3 has 16 residues. V lost 3 bases and J lost 0; bases outside the gene matches: 6. Germline V lookup: CDR1 SGHRS, CDR2 YFSETQ. The CDR3 region is CASSYIGQGLNTEAFF. In DNA, the CDR3 is TGCGCCAGCAGCTATATAGGACAGGGGTTGAACACTGAAGCTTTCTTT.